One and the same sample provided the 20 T cell receptor beta chains below, sequenced in a study of monozygotic twins with inflammatory bowel disease. No DNA is given; TCRdb re-called the 5' RACE reads and lists each CDR3 protein once. Recorded for this sample: about 210,000 distinct CDR3 sequences. Sequencing was carried out using blood. The source of these receptors is a human donor with ulcerative colitis or Crohn's disease, or a healthy co-twin of an affected twin (not recorded which).

This sequence joins TRBV7-3 and TRBJ2-6; TCRdb indicates TRBD1, and absent DNA this call remains unverified. Germline loops: CDR1 SGHTA, CDR2 FQGTGA. CDR3 length: 16 residues. The CDR3 loop reads CASSLSAGTEPGVLTF.

V is TRBV5-1 and J is TRBJ1-2. Germline V gene lookup returns CDR1 SGHRS and CDR2 YFSETQ. The CDR3 is 15 amino acids. CDR3 sequence reads: CASSPGGEIPYGYTF.

V and J are TRBV10-3 and TRBJ1-2; checking the TCRdb D call of TRBD1 is not possible without DNA. CDR3 length equals 12 residues. Germline V gene data show CDR1 as ENHRY and CDR2 as SYGVKD. The CDR3: CATQGAVNGYTF.

CDR3 residues: CASSLDAGANVLTF. The chain employs TRBV5-1 and TRBJ2-6. Per the germline V gene, CDR1 is SGHRS and CDR2 is YFSETQ. CDR3 size: 14 residues. The variable domain in full, with the rest retrieved from reference TRBV5-1 and TRBJ2-6, is KAGVTQTPRYLIKTRGQQVTLSCSPISGHRSVSWYQQTPGQGLQFLFEYFSETQRNKGNFPGRFSGRQFSNSRSEMNVSTLELGDSALYLCASSLDAGANVLTFGAGSRLTVL.

The chain is built from TRBV11-1 and TRBJ2-1; there is no DNA to check the TCRdb D call of TRBD2. The CDR3 length is 14 residues. The germline V gene encodes CDR1 SGHAT and CDR2 FQDESV (reference sequence). The CDR3: CASRTAGVGNEQFF. The whole variable domain, filled in from reference TRBV11-1 and TRBJ2-1, reads EAEVAQSPRYKITEKSQAVAFWCDPISGHATLYWYRQILGQGPELLVQFQDESVVDDSQLPKDRFSAERLKGVDSTLKIQPAELGDSAMYLCASRTAGVGNEQFFGPGTRLTVL.

The V call is TRBV7-3, the J call TRBJ2-1; TCRdb lists TRBD2, though no DNA is available to test this call. This CDR3 is 14 amino acids long. Germline-derived CDR1 and CDR2 are SGHTA and FQGTGA. The CDR3 spells CASSWEGSHNEQFF.

The chain links TRBV7-9 to TRBJ2-6; the TCRdb call, TRBD1, lacks DNA for checking. Germline loops: CDR1 SEHNR, CDR2 FQNEAQ (reference sequence). CDR3 size: 16 residues. The CDR3: CASSLVGATGANVLTF.

J is TRBJ2-7 and V is TRBV20-1; TCRdb lists TRBD2, though no DNA is available to test this call. Germline V gene data show CDR1 as DFQATT and CDR2 as SNEGSKA (reference sequence). The CDR3 length is 14 residues. This CDR3 reads CSAATHLGSYEQYF.

The CDR3 reads CASSQGLADFWDTQYF. This chain connects TRBV3-1 to TRBJ2-3; TCRdb proposes TRBD2, but this gene call is untestable without DNA. From germline, CDR1 is LGHDT and CDR2 YNNKEL (reference sequence). This CDR3 is 16 amino acids long.

The chain employs TRBV3-1 and TRBJ2-4; there is no DNA to check the TCRdb D call of TRBD1. Germline V gives CDR1 LGHDT, CDR2 YNNKEL (reference sequence). The CDR3 extends over 13 amino acids. CDR3 in amino acids: CASSLQGIDIQYF.

The chain links TRBV5-1 to TRBJ1-1; TCRdb calls TRBD1, which cannot be checked without DNA. This CDR3 spans 15 amino acids. Per the germline V gene, CDR1 is SGHRS and CDR2 is YFSETQ. The CDR3 region is CASRGAGGVNTEAFF.

The chain employs TRBV20-1 and TRBJ2-7. There are 11 residues in the CDR3. CDR1 is DFQATT, CDR2 SNEGSKA, per germline (reference sequence). CDR3 sequence: CSARELAEQYF.

V gene TRBV19 combines with J gene TRBJ1-1; TCRdb's D call, TRBD1, is unchecked because there is no DNA. CDR3 length equals 15 residues. Germline V gene lookup returns CDR1 LNHDA and CDR2 SQIVND (reference sequence). The CDR3 sequence is CASSTRQGWTTEAFF.

V gene TRBV13 combines with J gene TRBJ2-6. This CDR3 contains 13 residues. Looked up from germline, CDR1 is PRHDT and CDR2 is FYEKMQ (reference sequence). The CDR3 protein is CASSDSGANVLTF.

The chain carries TRBV27 and TRBJ1-2; the TRBD1 assignment by TCRdb is unverifiable without DNA. Germline CDR1 reads MNHEY; CDR2 reads SMNVEV (reference sequence). The CDR3 has 13 residues. The CDR3 loop reads CASSLRRGDGYTF.

The chain carries TRBV28 and TRBJ1-1. CDR3 length equals 14 residues. The germline CDR1 and CDR2 sequences are MDHEN and SYDVKM. This chain's CDR3 is CASTGPAMNTEAFF.

V usage is TRBV30 and J usage is TRBJ2-2; TCRdb calls TRBD1, which cannot be checked without DNA. The V gene's germline CDR1 is GTSNPN and CDR2 SVGIG (reference sequence). The CDR3 sequence is 17 residues long. CDR3 loop: CASSRDRARKNTGELFF.

The V call is TRBV7-2, the J call TRBJ2-1; no DNA is available, so the TRBD2 call from TCRdb remains unchecked. CDR3 length: 16 amino acids. Germline V gives CDR1 SGHTA, CDR2 FQGNSA. This CDR3 is CASSGGTSGTRDEQFF.

The chain employs TRBV5-1 and TRBJ1-1; the D gene TCRdb calls, TRBD1, cannot be checked with no DNA. The V gene's germline CDR1 is SGHRS and CDR2 YFSETQ. The CDR3 is 15 amino acids. CDR3 protein: CASSLPQQGRTEAFF.

The chain joins TRBV9 to TRBJ2-1. The CDR3 contains 16 residues. CDR1 is SGDLS, CDR2 YYNGEE, per germline. The CDR3 spells CASSVSRRGPYNEQFF.